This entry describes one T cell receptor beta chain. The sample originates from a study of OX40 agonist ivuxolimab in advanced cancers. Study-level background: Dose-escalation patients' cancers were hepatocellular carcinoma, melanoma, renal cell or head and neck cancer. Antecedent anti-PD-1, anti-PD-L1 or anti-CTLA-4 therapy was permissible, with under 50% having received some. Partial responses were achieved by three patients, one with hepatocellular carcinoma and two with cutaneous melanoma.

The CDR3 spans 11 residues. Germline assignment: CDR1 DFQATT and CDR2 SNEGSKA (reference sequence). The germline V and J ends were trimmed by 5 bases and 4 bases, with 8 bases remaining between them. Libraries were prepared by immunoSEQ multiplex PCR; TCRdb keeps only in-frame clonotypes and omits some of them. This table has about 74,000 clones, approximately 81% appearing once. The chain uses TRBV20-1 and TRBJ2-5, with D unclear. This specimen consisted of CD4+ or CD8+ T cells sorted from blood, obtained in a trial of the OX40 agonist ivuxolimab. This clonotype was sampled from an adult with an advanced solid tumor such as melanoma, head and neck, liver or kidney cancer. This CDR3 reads CSASLGETQYF. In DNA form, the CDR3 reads TGCAGTGCTTCCCTAGGAGAGACCCAGTACTTC.